The 14 T cell receptor beta chains in this list originate from one sample, sequenced in a study of graft-versus-host responses after intestinal transplantation. No antigen has been assigned to these receptors. Sequencing used immunoSEQ multiplex PCR; TCRdb keeps in-frame clones, though not all of them. The sample contains more than 95,000 clones, 80% to 95% of which appear only once. The source material was unstimulated CD4+ T cells sorted from spleen or lymph node cells, sampled before intestinal transplant. The receptors come from a human donor who received an intestinal transplant.

The chain recombines TRBV19 with TRBJ1-2, with 7 bases matching TRBD1. The CDR3 spans 12 residues. CDR1 is LNHDA and CDR2 is SQIVND in the germline V gene (reference sequence). V dropped 4 bases and J dropped 8; count of bases not matched to a gene: 4. DNA for the CDR3: TGTGCCAGTAGTAGGACAGGACGGGGCTACACCTTC. Amino acid sequence: CASSRTGRGYTF.

The table lists this clone with a count of one. The chain joins TRBV5-1 to TRBJ1-2; D is possibly TRBD1 (5 bases). The ends were cut back, 4 bases at V and 8 bases at J, with 12 bases in the middle. Germline CDR1 is SGHRS and CDR2 is YFSETQ. The CDR3 runs to 12 residues. The chain's CDR3 is CASSPGLHGYTF. DNA for the CDR3: TGCGCCAGCAGCCCGGGACTCCACGGCTACACCTTC.

V gene TRBV5-1 combines with J gene TRBJ2-7, with 8 bases that match TRBD2. Germline V gives CDR1 SGHRS, CDR2 YFSETQ. V gave up 4 bases and J gave up 5 bases; unmatched junction bases: 8. The CDR3 extends over 14 amino acids. The chain's CDR3 is CASSRKGLDDEQYF. DNA for the CDR3: TGCGCCAGCAGCCGGAAGGGACTAGACGACGAGCAGTACTTC.

The V and J genes are TRBV18 and TRBJ2-1; 7 nucleotides agree with TRBD2. V trimming: 1 base; J trimming: 4 bases; junction bases outside the gene matches: 7. This CDR3 is built from 16 residues. Per the germline V gene, CDR1 is KGHSH and CDR2 is LQKENI. The CDR3 is CASSPRASGPYNEQFF. DNA of the CDR3: TGTGCCAGCTCACCACGGGCTAGCGGCCCGTACAATGAGCAGTTCTTC.

The genes are TRBV30 and TRBJ1-2; D is uncertain. The germline V gene encodes CDR1 GTSNPN and CDR2 SVGIG (reference sequence). The V gene lost 4 bases and the J gene lost 4 bases, with 13 bases spanning the gap. The CDR3 is 13 residues long. CDR3 DNA sequence: TGTGCCTGGACCCGAAGAGGGATCTATGGCTACACCTTC. This gives the protein CAWTRRGIYGYTF.

Only one count was recorded for this clone. This chain connects TRBV5-6 to TRBJ1-2; no clear D. Germline values: CDR1 SGHDT, CDR2 YYEEEE. V lost 0 bases, J lost 9 bases, and 9 bases lay in between. CDR3 length: 12 residues. In nucleotides, the CDR3 is TGTGCCAGCAGCTTGGAGAGGGTCAGCTACACCTTC. Its translation: CASSLERVSYTF.

This sequence joins TRBV4-2 and TRBJ2-5; 7 positions match TRBD1. The CDR3 spans 14 residues. With 3 bases clipped from V and 1 base from J, the junction kept 2 bases outside the gene matches. Germline V gene sequence: CDR1 LGHNA, CDR2 YNFKEQ. In DNA form, the CDR3 reads TGTGCCAGCAGCCACCCAGGGGGCCAAGAGACCCAGTACTTC. Protein product: CASSHPGGQETQYF.

The V gene is TRBV5-1, the J gene TRBJ1-2, with D tentatively TRBD1 (6 bases). Trimming took 4 bases from V and 4 from J, leaving 20 bases between them. The germline CDR1 and CDR2 sequences are SGHRS and YFSETQ. CDR3 length equals 16 residues. CDR3 amino acids: CASSIGDIPSTYGYTF. In nucleotides, the CDR3 is TGCGCCAGCAGCATTGGGGACATTCCTAGCACCTATGGCTACACCTTC.

V and J are TRBV5-6 and TRBJ1-4; D may be TRBD1 (5 bases). CDR3 length equals 14 residues. CDR1 and CDR2 (germline): SGHDT, YYEEEE. Between the trimmed V and J ends, which lost 2 bases and 8 bases, there was a span of 13 bases. The CDR3 DNA reads TGTGCCAGCAGCTTTCGGGGGGGAGGCGAAAAACTGTTTTTT. Translating gives CASSFRGGGEKLFF.

The CDR3 protein is CASSRGFGNTGELFF. CDR3 in DNA: TGTGCCAGCAGTCGGGGATTCGGAAACACCGGGGAGCTGTTTTTT. The chain combines TRBV7-7 with TRBJ2-2, with D possibly matching TRBD2 (5 bases). The CDR3 totals 15 residues. Trimming took 6 bases from V and 2 from J, leaving 13 bases between them. CDR1 and CDR2 (germline): SSHAT, FNYEAQ (reference sequence).

A word on this clone: Other DNA variants within this sample encode the same CDR3. This chain connects TRBV19 to TRBJ1-3; 8 bases line up with TRBD1. CDR3 size: 15 residues. V trimming: 3 bases; J trimming: 3 bases; junction bases outside the gene matches: 4. The germline gives CDR1 LNHDA, CDR2 SQIVND (reference sequence). CDR3 coding DNA: TGTGCCAGTAGTATGTCAGGGGGCTTTGGAAACACCATATATTTT. Translating gives CASSMSGGFGNTIYF.

The V and J genes are TRBV9 and TRBJ2-1; D gene uncertain. The length of the CDR3 is 13 residues. Germline assignment: CDR1 SGDLS and CDR2 YYNGEE. V lost 1 base, J lost 3 bases, and 5 bases lay in between. This chain's CDR3 is CASSVTYYNEQFF. CDR3 bases: TGTGCCAGCAGCGTAACCTACTACAATGAGCAGTTCTTC.

In this sample, this clone turned up a few times. The CDR3 is CASSLDGGLQPQHF. The CDR3 DNA sequence: TGTGCCAGCAGCTTGGATGGGGGCCTTCAGCCCCAGCATTTT. The chain carries TRBV5-4 and TRBJ1-5; maybe TRBD1 (6 bases). This CDR3 spans 14 amino acids. Germline CDR1 and CDR2: SGHNT and YYREEE (reference sequence). V was trimmed by 0 bases and J by 6 bases, leaving 10 bases between them.

The chain is built from TRBV4-2 and TRBJ1-2; D is ambiguous. CDR3 size: 15 residues. Trimming left V 2 bases short and J 2 bases short, with 12 bases between. Germline V gene data show CDR1 as LGHNA and CDR2 as YNFKEQ. The CDR3 region is CASSQRGGQNYGYTF. For the CDR3, the DNA is TGTGCCAGCAGCCAACGAGGCGGGCAGAACTATGGCTACACCTTC.